The next 30 T cell receptor beta chains were all read from a single sample in a study of cytomegalovirus exposure and HLA in healthy donors. Clones were read by immunoSEQ multiplex PCR, and TCRdb kept only the in-frame ones, dropping some. Of about 130,000 clones in the sample, roughly 90% are singletons; the top ten hold over 3%. The sequenced material came from PBMCs. Receptors originate from a man aged 25-40 years in good health and CMV-seronegative.

The genes are TRBV4-1 and TRBJ2-1; D is unclear. The CDR3 is 17 residues long. Germline CDR1 reads MGHRA; CDR2 reads YSYEKL. V lost 4 bases, J lost 0 bases, and 16 bases lay in between. The CDR3 protein is CASSPKGEASSYNEQFF. CDR3 DNA: TGCGCCAGCAGCCCAAAAGGCGAGGCGAGCTCCTACAATGAGCAGTTCTTC.

The CDR3, as DNA: TGTGCCAGCAGCCCACGGGACAGCAGTGGCTACACCTTC. It encodes CASSPRDSSGYTF. V is TRBV5-4 and J is TRBJ1-2; 7 bases match TRBD1. After removal of 4 bases from V and 7 bases from J, the junction contained 7 bases not matched to a gene. The CDR3 runs 13 residues. Germline V gene sequence: CDR1 SGHNT, CDR2 YYREEE (reference sequence).

V and J are TRBV5-6 and TRBJ1-6, with 7 bases fitting TRBD1. The V gene's germline CDR1 is SGHDT and CDR2 YYEEEE. V lost 4 bases to trimming and J lost 2 bases; unmatched junction nucleotides: 6. The CDR3 has 16 residues. CDR3 residues: CASSQTGEAYNSPLHF. CDR3 DNA: TGTGCCAGCAGCCAAACAGGGGAGGCCTATAATTCACCCCTCCACTTT. The entire variable domain, with the rest obtained from reference TRBV5-6 and TRBJ1-6, is as follows: DAGVTQSPTHLIKTRGQQVTLRCSPKSGHDTVSWYQQALGQGPQFIFQYYEEEERQRGNFPDRFSGHQFPNYSSELNVNALLLGDSALYLCASSQTGEAYNSPLHFGNGTRLTVT.

The count of this clone is one. V gene TRBV5-1 combines with J gene TRBJ2-5; no firm D call. Germline V gene data show CDR1 as SGHRS and CDR2 as YFSETQ. The CDR3 is made up of 14 amino acids. V was clipped by 0 bases and J by 5 bases, with 11 bases between them. In nucleotides, the CDR3 is TGCGCCAGCAGCTTGGGTTCAGTCCAGGAGACCCAGTACTTC. Residues: CASSLGSVQETQYF.

Only a few counts were recorded for this clone. J is TRBJ2-1 and V is TRBV27; D unresolved. Trimming took off 3 bases at V and 3 bases at J, with 18 bases between the two ends. Per germline, CDR1 MNHEY and CDR2 SMNVEV (reference sequence). There are 17 residues in the CDR3. The CDR3 spells CASSFKFSPVIYNEQFF. The CDR3, as DNA: TGTGCCAGCAGTTTCAAGTTTTCCCCGGTAATCTACAATGAGCAGTTCTTC.

V gene TRBV4-1 combines with J gene TRBJ2-3, with 9 bases that match TRBD2. Per the germline V gene, CDR1 is MGHRA and CDR2 is YSYEKL. V trimming: 0 bases; J trimming: 1 base; junction bases outside the gene matches: 2. The length of the CDR3 is 16 residues. The CDR3 DNA sequence: TGCGCCAGCAGCCAAGATGTAGCGGGGGGCACAGATACGCAGTATTTT. Translating it yields CASSQDVAGGTDTQYF.

The rearrangement uses TRBV4-1 and TRBJ2-3; weak D call: TRBD1 (6 bases). Germline CDR1 is MGHRA and CDR2 is YSYEKL. Trimming took 1 base from V and 5 from J, leaving 10 bases between them. There are 14 residues in the CDR3. The CDR3 region is CASSQGTEGDTQYF. The CDR3 coding sequence is TGCGCCAGCAGCCAAGGGACAGAGGGAGATACGCAGTATTTT.

Turning to this clone: Relative to the germline gene, one junction end is altered; a read error may explain this. The chain is built from TRBV5-1 and TRBJ2-5, with TRBD2 matching over 7 bases. The germline V gene encodes CDR1 SGHRS and CDR2 YFSETQ. The CDR3 is made up of 14 amino acids. The CDR3 DNA sequence: TGCGTCAGCAGCCCCGGGGGGTCACAAGAGACCCAGTACTTC. Protein product: CVSSPGGSQETQYF. Full variable domain (outside the CDR3, taken from reference TRBV5-1 and TRBJ2-5): KAGVTQTPRYLIKTRGQQVTLSCSPISGHRSVSWYQQTPGQGLQFLFEYFSETQRNKGNFPGRFSGRQFSNSRSEMNVSTLELGDSALYLCVSSPGGSQETQYFGPGTRLLVL.

The chain joins TRBV7-2 to TRBJ2-7; D perhaps matches TRBD1 (5 bases). The CDR3 is 14 residues long. In germline, CDR1 is SGHTA, CDR2 FQGNSA. V lost 5 bases and J lost 2, with 13 bases in between. The CDR3 sequence is CASSPWGRAYEQYF. The CDR3 nucleotides read TGTGCCAGCAGCCCCTGGGGCAGGGCCTACGAGCAGTACTTC.

The chain recombines TRBV4-2 with TRBJ2-7, with D tentatively TRBD1 (6 bases). Trimming took off 3 bases at V and 4 bases at J, with 19 bases between the two ends. The CDR3 length is 16 residues. Germline loops: CDR1 LGHNA, CDR2 YNFKEQ. The CDR3 loop reads CASSHAGDPFLYEQYF. The CDR3 DNA reads as TGTGCCAGCAGCCATGCAGGGGATCCCTTCCTATACGAGCAGTACTTC.

In nucleotides, the CDR3 is TGTGCCAGTAGACGACAGGTGAACACTGAAGCTTTCTTT. Translated, it gives CASRRQVNTEAFF. The J gene is TRBJ1-1, the V gene TRBV19; the D gene is possibly TRBD1 (6 bases). Trimming removed 6 bases at V and 0 bases at J, with 8 bases between. The CDR3 totals 13 residues. CDR1 is LNHDA, CDR2 SQIVND, per germline (reference sequence).

The gene calls are TRBV5-1 and TRBJ1-6, with TRBD1 as a possible D gene (6 bases). This CDR3 is 16 amino acids long. Looked up from germline, CDR1 is SGHRS and CDR2 is YFSETQ. Trimming cost V 4 bases and J 6 bases, with 17 bases left between them. This CDR3 reads CASSLTGGLGNSPLHF. The CDR3 nucleotides are TGCGCCAGCAGCCTTACGGGGGGCTTGGGTAATTCACCCCTCCACTTT. The variable domain in full, completed from reference TRBV5-1 and TRBJ1-6, reads KAGVTQTPRYLIKTRGQQVTLSCSPISGHRSVSWYQQTPGQGLQFLFEYFSETQRNKGNFPGRFSGRQFSNSRSEMNVSTLELGDSALYLCASSLTGGLGNSPLHFGNGTRLTVT.

The CDR3 reads CASSLAKTSGAYYYNEQFF. The DNA of the CDR3 is TGCGCCAGCAGCTTGGCCAAGACTAGCGGGGCGTATTACTACAATGAGCAGTTCTTC. The rearrangement joins TRBV5-1 to TRBJ2-1; TRBD2 matches at 11 bases. With V trimmed by 0 bases and J by 3 bases, 11 bases remained unmatched. The CDR3 is made up of 19 amino acids. Germline V CDR1 and CDR2: SGHRS, YFSETQ.

The J gene is TRBJ2-1, the V gene TRBV5-1; 10 bases are shared with TRBD2. V lost 6 bases to trimming and J lost 9 bases; unmatched junction nucleotides: 12. The CDR3 consists of 15 residues. Germline lookup yields CDR1 SGHRS and CDR2 YFSETQ. CDR3 sequence: CASMGLAGALREQFF. CDR3 DNA: TGCGCCAGCATGGGGCTAGCGGGGGCCCTCCGTGAGCAGTTCTTC.

V is TRBV6-5 and J is TRBJ2-5; perhaps TRBD2 as D (6 bases). There are 15 residues in the CDR3. The V gene lost 5 bases and the J gene lost 4 bases, with 17 bases spanning the gap. CDR1 and CDR2 (germline): MNHEY, SVGAGI. CDR3 nucleotides: TGTGCCAGCAGTACCTGGTCGGTCGGGAGAGAGACCCAGTACTTC. Residues: CASSTWSVGRETQYF.

The rearrangement links TRBV28 to TRBJ1-1; no clear D. The CDR3 runs to 13 residues. Germline V CDR1 and CDR2: MDHEN, SYDVKM. V shed 4 bases and J shed 11 bases, with 17 bases lying between them. CDR3 sequence: CASSSSPPMWAFF. The CDR3 nucleotides read TGTGCCAGCAGTTCGTCCCCTCCTATGTGGGCTTTCTTT.

The CDR3 here is CASSYRGGNTIYF. CDR3 DNA sequence: TGTGCCAGCAGTTACAGGGGAGGAAACACCATATATTTT. The genes are TRBV6-6 and TRBJ1-3; TRBD1 is a possible D gene (5 bases). The CDR3 totals 13 residues. The germline V gene has CDR1 MNHNY and CDR2 SVGAGI (reference sequence). V was cut by 2 bases and J by 4 bases, with 6 bases left in between.

This chain links TRBV6-6 with TRBJ2-3, with D possibly being TRBD2 (7 bases). Deletions cut 8 bases from V and 10 bases from J, with 22 bases between. Germline V gives CDR1 MNHNY, CDR2 SVGAGI (reference sequence). This CDR3 comprises 14 residues. The chain's CDR3 is CASVRGRPGRAQYF. Written as DNA, the CDR3 is TGTGCCAGCGTGCGGGGGCGACCCGGGAGAGCGCAGTATTTT.

V and J are TRBV7-2 and TRBJ2-2; D gene ambiguous. The CDR3 spans 14 residues. Trimming took off 1 base at V and 2 bases at J, with 5 bases between the two ends. Germline values: CDR1 SGHTA, CDR2 FQGNSA. CDR3 DNA: TGTGCCAGCAGCTTAGTATTTAACACCGGGGAGCTGTTTTTT. This encodes CASSLVFNTGELFF.

The chain uses TRBV6-1 and TRBJ2-1, with 9 nucleotides matching TRBD1. V was pared by 0 bases and J by 8 bases, with 5 bases of the junction left unmatched. Germline CDR1 is MNHNS and CDR2 is SASEGT. The CDR3 is 15 amino acids. The CDR3 nucleotides read TGTGCCAGCAGTGAAGCGGGACAGGGACGAGATGAGCAGTTCTTC. As protein: CASSEAGQGRDEQFF.

In DNA form, the CDR3 reads TGTGCCAGCAGCCCGACCGGGGCTCGGGGGGACGAGCAGTACTTC. Encoded protein: CASSPTGARGDEQYF. The V and J genes are TRBV5-6 and TRBJ2-7; 7 nucleotides line up with TRBD2. V was clipped by 4 bases and J by 5 bases; unmatched bases: 12. This CDR3 region has 15 residues. Looked up from germline, CDR1 is SGHDT and CDR2 is YYEEEE.

This chain joins TRBV6-1 and TRBJ2-1, with a weak D call TRBD1 (5 bases). Per germline, CDR1 MNHNS and CDR2 SASEGT. The CDR3 totals 15 residues. V was trimmed by 4 bases and J by 6 bases, leaving 16 bases between them. DNA of the CDR3: TGTGCCAGCAGTGCTAAGGGGTTGCGGAGCAATGAGCAGTTCTTC. It encodes CASSAKGLRSNEQFF.

This clone has only one observation. This sequence joins TRBV19 and TRBJ1-5; unclear D gene. Trimming pared 2 bases from V and 6 bases from J, leaving 8 bases between. Germline V lookup: CDR1 LNHDA, CDR2 SQIVND (reference sequence). CDR3 length: 13 amino acids. CDR3 residues: CASSIMVAQPQHF. The CDR3 coding sequence is TGTGCCAGTAGTATAATGGTAGCTCAGCCCCAGCATTTT.

This chain joins TRBV5-1 and TRBJ1-1, with a possible D match to TRBD1 (6 bases). CDR3 length equals 17 residues. The germline V gene encodes CDR1 SGHRS and CDR2 YFSETQ. The germline V and J ends were trimmed by 4 bases and 1 base, with 20 bases remaining between them. The CDR3 sequence: CASSPTIGGGTNTEAFF. CDR3 sequence (DNA): TGCGCCAGCAGCCCTACTATAGGGGGTGGGACGAACACTGAAGCTTTCTTT. Full variable domain (outside the CDR3, taken from reference TRBV5-1 and TRBJ1-1): KAGVTQTPRYLIKTRGQQVTLSCSPISGHRSVSWYQQTPGQGLQFLFEYFSETQRNKGNFPGRFSGRQFSNSRSEMNVSTLELGDSALYLCASSPTIGGGTNTEAFFGQGTRLTVV.

This sequence joins TRBV6-5 and TRBJ1-1; D gene unclear. Germline lookup yields CDR1 MNHEY and CDR2 SVGAGI. CDR3 size: 13 residues. V was cut by 5 bases and J by 0 bases, with 7 bases left in between. CDR3 nucleotide sequence: TGTGCCAGCAGTCCCAGGTTGAACACTGAAGCTTTCTTT. It codes for CASSPRLNTEAFF.

The J gene is TRBJ2-1, the V gene TRBV29-1; TRBD2 matches 12 bases. J lost 0 bases, V lost 4 bases, and 7 bases had no gene match. In germline, CDR1 is SQVTM, CDR2 ANQGSEA. The CDR3 loop spans 17 amino acids. In nucleotides, the CDR3 is TGCAGCGTTGCGACTAGCGGGGGACCTAGCTCCTACAATGAGCAGTTCTTC. Protein: CSVATSGGPSSYNEQFF.

This clone has only one observation. The rearrangement uses TRBV15 and TRBJ1-1; D possibly corresponds to TRBD1 (5 bases). The CDR3 runs 16 residues. With 4 bases removed from V and 1 base from J, the gap between germline ends came to 16 bases. Germline V gene lookup returns CDR1 LNHNV and CDR2 YYDKDF (reference sequence). For the CDR3, the DNA is TGTGCCACCAGCAAACAGTTAGGCAGGGCGAACACTGAAGCTTTCTTT. Translated: CATSKQLGRANTEAFF.

This chain joins TRBV5-1 and TRBJ2-1; 9 bases line up with TRBD1. Germline CDR1 is SGHRS and CDR2 is YFSETQ. Unmatched junction bases numbered 3, after V lost 0 bases and J lost 8 bases. The CDR3 contains 14 residues. The CDR3 nucleotides read TGCGCCAGCAGCTTGGAGACAGGGGGAGATGAGCAGTTCTTC. It is translated as CASSLETGGDEQFF.

The chain joins TRBV6-1 to TRBJ2-5, with TRBD2 matching over 8 bases. V was pared by 2 bases and J by 2 bases, with 4 bases of the junction left unmatched. Germline V gene lookup returns CDR1 MNHNS and CDR2 SASEGT. The CDR3 length is 15 residues. The CDR3 DNA is TGTGCCAGCAGTGAACCGCGGGGGGAGCAAGAGACCCAGTACTTC. This translates into CASSEPRGEQETQYF.

The J gene is TRBJ2-7, the V gene TRBV5-4, with TRBD1 matching 7 bases. J lost 3 bases, V lost 4 bases, and 7 bases had no gene match. This CDR3 region has 14 residues. Looked up from germline, CDR1 is SGHNT and CDR2 is YYREEE (reference sequence). In DNA, the CDR3 is TGTGCCAGCAGCCTGTCCGGGACAGTCTACGAGCAGTACTTC. Its translation is CASSLSGTVYEQYF.